This T cell receptor beta chain was sequenced in a study of T cells in Graves' hyperthyroidism and ophthalmopathy. This clonotype was found a few times. No antigen is known for it. At least 3 on the Clinical Activity Score was recorded for ophthalmopathy patients, who also had NOSPECS grade at least 4 and duration under 3 months. Every diagnosis used clinical symptoms, serum thyroxine and TRAb, thyroid ultrasound and orbital computed tomography. This sample holds PBMCs from 9.5 to 10 ml fresh peripheral blood. Regions amplified from RNA transcripts were the TCR beta CDR3 regions. RT-PCR in the first round (using the HTBI primer set) targeted the TCR CDR3. MiXCR, applied by TCRdb to the multiplex PCR reads, yields one record per CDR3 protein. The sample lists about 640,000 distinct CDR3 sequences, around 21% occurring once. Germline V gene data show CDR1 as SGHTA and CDR2 as FQGNSA. The CDR3 is 15 residues long. V shed 1 base and J shed 4 bases, with 12 bases lying between them.

Notes on the study in general: Peripheral blood also featured most of the thyroid clonotypes expanded above 0.001.

The rearrangement joins TRBV7-2 to TRBJ2-3; tentative D call: TRBD2 (5 bases). Sequenced sample: blood. The source is a man in his thirties or forties with Graves' ophthalmopathy. Here the CDR3 DNA reads TGTGCCAGCAGCTTAGGGACTTTACCCCCAGATACGCAGTATTTT. Its protein product is CASSLGTLPPDTQYF. Looking up the rest from reference TRBV7-2 and TRBJ2-3 gives the full variable domain: GAGVSQSPSNKVTEKGKDVELRCDPISGHTALYWYRQSLGQGLEFLIYFQGNSAPDKSGLPSDRFSAERTGGSVSTLTIQRTQQEDSAVYLCASSLGTLPPDTQYFGPGTRLTVL.